The T cell receptor (beta chain) described here comes from a study of TIL therapy for anti-PD-1-resistant metastatic lung cancer. At the level of the study: Tumors had a median PD-L1 proportion score of approximately 6.4%. A few tumors were EGFR-mutant and two were ALK-rearranged. Study-wide points: Compared with baseline intratumoral T cells, expanded TIL cultures were more clonal and less diverse (roughly 6% vs 31%).

The immunoSEQ assay was v3. Method: immunoSEQ multiplex PCR; TCRdb's copy keeps in-frame clones and lacks some. Here the sample spans about 50,000 clones, less than 75% being singletons. Time point in this sample: pre-treatment sample, taken before nivolumab and TIL therapy. Tumor tissue came from excised metastases, mostly pleural nodules or supraclavicular lymph nodes. Patients then received nivolumab; progressors got lymphodepletion, TIL and IL-2. In germline, CDR1 is MNHEY, CDR2 SMNVEV (reference sequence). This CDR3 spans 13 amino acids. Trimming took 3 bases from V and 3 from J, leaving 8 bases between them. As regards this clone: Antigen: not known.

The genes are TRBV27 and TRBJ1-1, with D perhaps matching TRBD1 (5 bases). Sequencing used tumor tissue, obtained at baseline. The TCR sequence derives from a person aged 25 to 80 with non-small cell lung cancer. CDR3 in amino acids: CASSFGGDTEAFF. CDR3 DNA sequence: TGTGCCAGCAGTTTTGGGGGGGACACTGAAGCTTTCTTT.